One and the same sample provided the 27 T cell receptor beta chains below, sequenced in a study of technical replicates of blood from a handful of donors. Clones were sequenced by immunoSEQ multiplex PCR, and TCRdb holds only the in-frame ones, with some missing. The table includes about 60,000 clones, more than 75% detected once. Sequencing was carried out using PBMCs. These receptor sequences come from a human donor in good health. Some clones in this sample may be carry-over from other donors' samples.

The chain employs TRBV4-1 and TRBJ1-5, with 9 bases matching TRBD1. The CDR3 covers 18 residues. V lost 5 bases and J lost 5; bases outside the gene matches: 16. The germline V gene encodes CDR1 MGHRA and CDR2 YSYEKL. The CDR3 region is CASSKSPGRDRADQPQHF. CDR3 sequence (DNA): TGCGCCAGCAGCAAATCCCCCGGCCGGGACAGGGCGGATCAGCCCCAGCATTTT.

V usage is TRBV21-1 and J usage is TRBJ1-6. TRBV21-1 is deemed a pseudogene. The CDR3 spans 13 residues. CDR3 DNA sequence: TGTGCCACGGGGGGGGTGCACAATTCACCCCTCCACTTT. Its translation: CATGGVHNSPLHF.

This chain's CDR3 is CASSSRAGMSNQPQHF. The CDR3 DNA sequence: TGTGCCAGCAGCTCCCGGGCGGGCATGAGCAATCAGCCCCAGCATTTT. V is TRBV7-6 and J is TRBJ1-5, with D unresolved. The length of the CDR3 is 16 residues. Trimming removed 4 bases at V and 1 base at J, with 14 bases between. Germline V gene data show CDR1 as SGHVS and CDR2 as FNYEAQ.

The genes are TRBV7-2 and TRBJ2-3, with TRBD2 as a possible D gene (5 bases). The CDR3 runs to 16 residues. Per the germline V gene, CDR1 is SGHTA and CDR2 is FQGNSA. Trimming cost V 2 bases and J 4 bases, with 16 bases left between them. As DNA, the CDR3 is TGTGCCAGCAGCTTACTTGCGGGTCTGATTCCAGATACGCAGTATTTT. It is translated as CASSLLAGLIPDTQYF.

V usage is TRBV10-3 and J usage is TRBJ2-7, with 8 bases fitting TRBD1. The V gene end was trimmed by 6 bases and the J gene end by 1 base; junction bases not matched to a gene: 5. The CDR3 is 14 residues long. Germline lookup yields CDR1 ENHRY and CDR2 SYGVKD. The CDR3 region has the DNA TGTGCCATCAGAGGACAGGGTGAATCCTACGAGCAGTACTTC. As protein: CAIRGQGESYEQYF.

This chain joins TRBV2 and TRBJ1-2; TRBD1 agrees at 7 bases. Germline CDR1 SNHLY, CDR2 FYNNEI. Trimming removed 4 bases from V and 6 bases from J; junction bases left unmatched: 2. CDR3 size: 12 residues. The CDR3 DNA reads as TGTGCCAGCAGTGGAGGGGGCAATGGCTACACCTTC. Translated, it gives CASSGGGNGYTF.

J is TRBJ1-1 and V is TRBV2; no clear D. CDR3 length: 14 residues. The ends were cut back, 8 bases at V and 1 base at J, with 14 bases in the middle. Looked up from germline, CDR1 is SNHLY and CDR2 is FYNNEI. CDR3 DNA: TGTGCCAGCGAGGGCCCCGTGGCGAACACTGAAGCTTTCTTT. Residues: CASEGPVANTEAFF. Drawing the rest from reference TRBV2 and TRBJ1-1, the complete variable domain is EPEVTQTPSHQVTQMGQEVILRCVPISNHLYFYWYRQILGQKVEFLVSFYNNEISEKSEIFDDQFSVERPDGSNFTLKIRSTKLEDSAMYFCASEGPVANTEAFFGQGTRLTVV.

The chain has TRBV6-6 and TRBJ2-3; D might be TRBD2 (6 bases). The V end lost 5 bases, the J end lost 0 bases, and 15 bases lay between the germline ends. This CDR3 contains 16 residues. CDR1 and CDR2 from the germline V gene are MNHNY and SVGAGI (reference sequence). The CDR3 nucleotides read TGTGCCAGCAGTCCACATGAGGGGAGGAGCACAGATACGCAGTATTTT. This sequence encodes CASSPHEGRSTDTQYF.

This chain uses TRBV7-8 with TRBJ2-7; D call uncertain. From germline, CDR1 is SGHVS and CDR2 FQNEAQ. The CDR3 extends over 13 amino acids. V was clipped by 1 base and J by 6 bases, with 10 bases between them. For the CDR3, the DNA is TGTGCCAGCAGCTTAGGGTCCCTCGGCGAGCAGTACTTC. This translates into CASSLGSLGEQYF. The entire variable domain, with the rest obtained from reference TRBV7-8 and TRBJ2-7, is as follows: GAGVSQSPRYKVAKRGQDVALRCDPISGHVSLFWYQQALGQGPEFLTYFQNEAQLDKSGLPSDRFFAERPEGSVSTLKIQRTQQEDSAVYLCASSLGSLGEQYFGPGTRLTVT.

The chain combines TRBV9 with TRBJ2-7; TRBD1 matches 8 bases. Germline V gene data show CDR1 as SGDLS and CDR2 as YYNGEE. The J segment lost 2 bases and the V segment lost 3 bases, leaving 7 bases of the junction unmatched. The CDR3 contains 15 residues. In DNA form, the CDR3 reads TGTGCCAGCAGCGCCTACGACAGGGGACCCTACGAGCAGTACTTC. Translated, it gives CASSAYDRGPYEQYF.

The sample holds a few counts of this clone. The chain combines TRBV19 with TRBJ1-5; D uncertain. This CDR3 spans 15 amino acids. Per germline, CDR1 LNHDA and CDR2 SQIVND (reference sequence). V was clipped by 5 bases and J by 2 bases, with 13 bases between them. In DNA, the CDR3 is TGTGCCAGTAGTTTGCCCGTACGGGGCAATCAGCCCCAGCATTTT. This gives the protein CASSLPVRGNQPQHF.

The genes are TRBV20-1 and TRBJ1-2; D is uncertain. The germline V gene encodes CDR1 DFQATT and CDR2 SNEGSKA (reference sequence). The V end lost 6 bases, the J end lost 5 bases, and 10 bases lay between the germline ends. The CDR3 has 11 residues. The CDR3 DNA is TGCAGTGCGCACCGGGGTTATGGCTACACCTTC. Its translation is CSAHRGYGYTF.

This rearrangement joins TRBV12-2 to TRBJ2-3; the table gives TRBD2 as D, unverified against the DNA. TRBV12-2 is listed as a pseudogene. The CDR3 totals 15 residues. CDR3 protein: CASRLASGDGDTQYF. CDR3 in DNA: TGTGCAAGTCGCTTAGCGTCGGGGGACGGTGATACGCAGTATTTT.

V and J are TRBV18 and TRBJ1-2; 7 nucleotides align to TRBD1. CDR3 size: 14 residues. Germline CDR1 is KGHSH and CDR2 is LQKENI. Trimming removed 5 bases from V and 4 bases from J; junction bases left unmatched: 7. The CDR3, as DNA: TGTGCCAGCTCAGCTACCGGGACAGTCTATGGCTACACCTTC. This translates into CASSATGTVYGYTF.

J is TRBJ1-2 and V is TRBV10-3, with 8 bases lining up with TRBD1. Germline CDR1 reads ENHRY; CDR2 reads SYGVKD. V trimming: 2 bases; J trimming: 2 bases; junction bases outside the gene matches: 4. CDR3 size: 15 residues. CDR3 nucleotide sequence: TGTGCCATCAGTGAGACGAGGACAGGGAACTATGGCTACACCTTC. It translates to CAISETRTGNYGYTF.

This rearrangement joins TRBV6-5 to TRBJ2-7, with 10 bases fitting TRBD1. With V trimmed by 6 bases and J by 5 bases, 10 bases remained unmatched. Germline V CDR1 and CDR2: MNHEY, SVGAGI. The CDR3 is 15 residues long. The CDR3 sequence is CASSKGGTGVNEQYF. The CDR3 nucleotides are TGTGCCAGCAGCAAAGGGGGGACAGGGGTTAACGAGCAGTACTTC.

This clone was counted a few times. V and J are TRBV2 and TRBJ2-7; D unclear. This CDR3 is built from 14 residues. CDR1 and CDR2 from the germline V gene are SNHLY and FYNNEI. V gave up 5 bases and J gave up 4 bases, with 15 bases separating them. The CDR3 region is CASSPKMEPYEQYF. CDR3 bases: TGTGCCAGCAGTCCCAAGATGGAGCCATACGAGCAGTACTTC.

The chain joins TRBV27 to TRBJ2-7; D is unclear. From germline, CDR1 is MNHEY and CDR2 SMNVEV (reference sequence). The V end lost 6 bases, the J end lost 4 bases, and 19 bases lay between the germline ends. The CDR3 totals 15 residues. Here the CDR3 DNA reads TGTGCCAGCAGCCCTCTAGTCACCTCTTCATACGAGCAGTACTTC. Translated, it gives CASSPLVTSSYEQYF.

This chain uses TRBV6-1 with TRBJ1-4; 9 bases match TRBD1. There are 16 residues in the CDR3. Germline CDR1 MNHNS, CDR2 SASEGT. Unmatched junction bases numbered 10, after V lost 4 bases and J lost 7 bases. CDR3 protein: CASSASTGTGPEKLFF. The CDR3 coding sequence is TGTGCCAGCAGTGCATCGACCGGGACAGGGCCTGAAAAACTGTTTTTT.

The V call is TRBV4-3, the J call TRBJ2-1; D possibly corresponds to TRBD2 (5 bases). This CDR3 spans 15 amino acids. With 0 bases removed from V and 10 bases from J, the gap between germline ends came to 16 bases. The germline CDR1 and CDR2 sequences are LGHNA and YSLEER. The CDR3 bases are TGCGCCAGCAGCCAAGATGGGCTAGCCGCCGGCGAGCAGTTCTTC. This translates into CASSQDGLAAGEQFF.

The V gene is TRBV18, the J gene TRBJ2-7; 8 nucleotides align to TRBD1. CDR3 length equals 14 residues. V lost 5 bases to trimming and J lost 2 bases; unmatched junction nucleotides: 5. Germline V gene data show CDR1 as KGHSH and CDR2 as LQKENI. CDR3 sequence: CASSSTGATYEQYF. CDR3 nucleotide sequence: TGTGCCAGCTCATCGACAGGGGCGACCTACGAGCAGTACTTC.

J is TRBJ1-1 and V is TRBV2; D unresolved. CDR1 is SNHLY and CDR2 is FYNNEI in the germline V gene. This CDR3 is built from 13 residues. Trimming took off 4 bases at V and 0 bases at J, with 6 bases between the two ends. CDR3: CASSVGVNTEAFF. DNA of the CDR3: TGTGCCAGCAGTGTCGGGGTGAACACTGAAGCTTTCTTT.

The V call is TRBV5-1, the J call TRBJ2-1; TRBD2 matches at 8 bases. This CDR3 spans 15 amino acids. V trimming: 1 base; J trimming: 7 bases; junction bases outside the gene matches: 7. The germline V gene has CDR1 SGHRS and CDR2 YFSETQ. This chain's CDR3 is CASSLREGPDNEQFF. CDR3 in DNA: TGCGCCAGCAGCTTGCGGGAGGGCCCGGATAATGAGCAGTTCTTC.

The chain couples TRBV6-1 to TRBJ2-7; TRBD1 matches at 7 bases. Germline CDR1 is MNHNS and CDR2 is SASEGT. J gave up 3 bases and V 5 bases, and 7 bases lay outside the gene matches. The CDR3 consists of 14 residues. This CDR3 reads CASSLWDSIYEQYF. The CDR3 DNA sequence: TGTGCCAGCAGTCTGTGGGACAGCATCTACGAGCAGTACTTC.

The rearrangement links TRBV6-1 to TRBJ2-3; 9 bases map to TRBD2. Germline V gives CDR1 MNHNS, CDR2 SASEGT. The CDR3 covers 15 residues. V gave up 0 bases and J gave up 7 bases; unmatched junction bases: 5. DNA for the CDR3: TGTGCCAGCAGTGAAGCTCTAGCGGGGTCGTATACGCAGTATTTT. It is translated as CASSEALAGSYTQYF.

V and J are TRBV5-4 and TRBJ2-7; tentative D call: TRBD2 (6 bases). V was trimmed by 4 bases and J by 1 base, leaving 12 bases between them. This CDR3 contains 14 residues. Looked up from germline, CDR1 is SGHNT and CDR2 is YYREEE (reference sequence). The CDR3 region has the DNA TGTGCCAGCAGCGAGACTAGTTGGTCCTACGAGCAGTACTTC. Translation: CASSETSWSYEQYF.

This chain uses TRBV27 with TRBJ2-7, with a tentative D call TRBD1 (6 bases). This CDR3 region has 13 residues. CDR1 and CDR2 from the germline V gene are MNHEY and SMNVEV (reference sequence). V was shortened by 6 bases and J by 1 base, with 10 bases between the two germline ends. In DNA, the CDR3 is TGTGCCAGCAGCCTGACAGGTTCCTACGAGCAGTACTTC. Protein sequence: CASSLTGSYEQYF.